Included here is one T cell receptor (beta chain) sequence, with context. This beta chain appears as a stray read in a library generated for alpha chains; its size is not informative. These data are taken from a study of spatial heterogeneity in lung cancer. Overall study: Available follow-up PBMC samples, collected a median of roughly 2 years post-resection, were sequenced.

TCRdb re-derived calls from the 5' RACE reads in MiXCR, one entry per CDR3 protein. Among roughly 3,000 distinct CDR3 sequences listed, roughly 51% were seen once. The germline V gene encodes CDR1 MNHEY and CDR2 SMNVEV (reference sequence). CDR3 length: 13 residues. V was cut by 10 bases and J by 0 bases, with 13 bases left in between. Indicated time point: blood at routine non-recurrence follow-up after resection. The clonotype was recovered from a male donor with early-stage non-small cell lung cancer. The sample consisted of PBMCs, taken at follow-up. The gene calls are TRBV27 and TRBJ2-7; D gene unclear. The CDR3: CATGETSSYEQYF. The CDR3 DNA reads TGTGCCACGGGCGAAACGAGCTCCTACGAGCAGTACTTC.